One sample yielded the 8 T cell receptor beta chains listed below, sequenced in a study of T cell responses to AZD1222 COVID-19 vaccine. Assay: immunoSEQ multiplex PCR; the TCRdb copy retains only in-frame clones and omits some. This table holds some 89,000 clones, around nine tenths found once. Sequencing used peripheral blood, obtained on day 0 of AZD1222 vaccination. Receptors originate from an adult in good health.

This chain joins TRBV2 and TRBJ1-5; 8 bases match TRBD1. Germline CDR1 SNHLY, CDR2 FYNNEI. Germline trimming cut 6 bases from V and 1 base from J; bases unmatched to any gene: 5. CDR3 length equals 15 residues. CDR3 nucleotides: TGTGCCAGCAGGCCAGGGGGCGTGAGCAATCAGCCCCAGCATTTT. Its protein product is CASRPGGVSNQPQHF.

The rearrangement links TRBV4-1 to TRBJ2-3; tentative D call: TRBD1 (5 bases). The germline gives CDR1 MGHRA, CDR2 YSYEKL. V was shortened by 4 bases and J by 2 bases, with 7 bases between the two germline ends. The CDR3 length is 13 residues. CDR3 DNA: TGCGCCAGCAGCCGACAGAACACAGATACGCAGTATTTT. The encoded protein is CASSRQNTDTQYF.

A few counts support this clone. The chain carries TRBV9 and TRBJ1-2; TRBD1 is a possible D gene (5 bases). CDR1 is SGDLS, CDR2 YYNGEE, per germline. The CDR3 has 13 amino acids. V dropped 2 bases and J dropped 4 bases, with 9 bases sitting between them. CDR3 sequence: CASSVTVGYGYTF. The CDR3 nucleotides are TGTGCCAGCAGCGTGACAGTAGGCTATGGCTACACCTTC.

The rearrangement uses TRBV9 and TRBJ2-2; D is unresolved. With 0 bases removed from V and 1 base from J, the gap between germline ends came to 7 bases. Germline-derived CDR1 and CDR2 are SGDLS and YYNGEE. CDR3 size: 15 residues. The CDR3 reads CASSVGPENTGELFF. The CDR3 DNA reads TGTGCCAGCAGCGTAGGGCCTGAGAACACCGGGGAGCTGTTTTTT.

The rearrangement links TRBV11-1 to TRBJ2-3; 9 bases are a match to TRBD2. With 5 bases clipped from V and 5 bases from J, the junction kept 11 bases outside the gene matches. The CDR3 spans 16 residues. The germline V gene encodes CDR1 SGHAT and CDR2 FQDESV (reference sequence). CDR3 in DNA: TGTGCCAGCAGCCACGGCGGCGGTAGCGGGAGAGATACGCAGTATTTT. This encodes CASSHGGGSGRDTQYF.

The chain carries TRBV21-1 and TRBJ1-5; TRBD1, the table's D call, was not compared with the DNA. TRBV21-1 is a known pseudogene. CDR3 length: 13 residues. The CDR3 loop is CASSKAQGTDQHF. CDR3 nucleotides: TGTGCCAGCAGCAAAGCGCAGGGGACAGACCAGCATTTT.

V gene TRBV18 combines with J gene TRBJ2-5, with 8 bases matching TRBD1. Trimming cost V 3 bases and J 6 bases; bases outside gene matches: 6. Germline V gene lookup returns CDR1 KGHSH and CDR2 LQKENI. The length of the CDR3 is 14 residues. CDR3: CASSPEDRGQTQYF. The CDR3 DNA reads as TGTGCCAGCTCACCCGAAGACAGGGGACAGACCCAGTACTTC.

The CDR3 sequence is CASRSTGALGGYTF. CDR3 DNA: TGTGCCAGTAGGTCGACAGGGGCACTGGGCGGCTACACCTTC. The rearrangement uses TRBV19 and TRBJ1-2; 8 bases fit TRBD1. This CDR3 has 14 amino acids. The junction had 11 bases not matched to a gene; V was cut back by 6 bases and J by 8 bases. In germline, CDR1 is LNHDA, CDR2 SQIVND (reference sequence).